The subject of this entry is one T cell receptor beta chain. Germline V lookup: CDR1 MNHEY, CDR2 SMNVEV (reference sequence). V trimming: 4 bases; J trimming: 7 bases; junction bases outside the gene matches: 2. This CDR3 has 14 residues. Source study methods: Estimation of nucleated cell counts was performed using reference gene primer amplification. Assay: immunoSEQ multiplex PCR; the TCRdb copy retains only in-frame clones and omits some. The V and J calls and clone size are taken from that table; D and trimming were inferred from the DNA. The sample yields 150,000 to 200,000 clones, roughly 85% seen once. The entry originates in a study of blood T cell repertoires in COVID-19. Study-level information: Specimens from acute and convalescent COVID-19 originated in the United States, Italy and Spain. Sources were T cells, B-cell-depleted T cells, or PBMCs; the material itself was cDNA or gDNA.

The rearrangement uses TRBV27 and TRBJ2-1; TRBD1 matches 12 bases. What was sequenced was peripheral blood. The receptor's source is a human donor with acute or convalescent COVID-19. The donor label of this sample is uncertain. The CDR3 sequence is CASSWGQGANEQFF. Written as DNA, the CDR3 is TGTGCCAGCAGTTGGGGACAGGGGGCGAATGAGCAGTTCTTC.